This record concerns one T cell receptor (beta chain) sequence. Its target is not known. This entry comes from a study of T cells after posttransplantation cyclophosphamide. Study-wide points: Blood and skin or GI T cell repertoires showed limited TRB overlap.

Measured with immunoSEQ multiplex PCR; TCRdb has only the in-frame clones, and not every one. The table has approximately 22,000 clones, 73% seen once. The length of the CDR3 is 14 residues. V lost 9 bases and J lost 10; bases outside the gene matches: 11. The germline CDR1 and CDR2 sequences are SGDLS and YYNGEE. The source material was memory CD4+ T cells sorted from PBMCs. This TCR was sampled from a woman aged 60-75 years in good health, CMV-negative, and a related stem cell transplant donor. The rearrangement joins TRBV9 to TRBJ1-6; 9 bases fit TRBD1. The CDR3 is CATRGTGQGSPLHF. The CDR3 nucleotides read TGTGCCACCCGGGGGACGGGACAGGGCTCACCCCTCCACTTT.